This T cell receptor beta chain was sequenced during a study of T cells in Graves' hyperthyroidism and ophthalmopathy. Details on this clonotype: What it binds is unknown.

The CDR3 regions of TCR beta were amplified from RNA transcripts. When the TCR CDR3 underwent first-round RT-PCR, the HTBI primer set was used. TCRdb re-called the multiplex PCR reads with MiXCR, one entry per CDR3 protein. Seen here are hundreds of thousands of distinct CDR3 sequences, approximately 42% observed once, and the top ten hold 7% to 7.5%. Germline-derived CDR1 and CDR2 are SQVTM and ANQGSEA. The J segment lost 9 bases and the V segment lost 7 bases, leaving 8 bases of the junction unmatched. This CDR3 has 13 residues. General study points: Through a model of 13 V-J features, ophthalmopathy was separated from stable hyperthyroidism.

The sample was peripheral blood or thyroid tissue (not recorded which). The rearrangement links TRBV29-1 to TRBJ2-5, with TRBD2 matching over 13 bases. The receptor was derived from an adult man with Graves' disease, either hyperthyroidism or ophthalmopathy (not recorded which). For the CDR3, the DNA is TGCAGCGCAATAGGACTAGCGGGGGAGGCCCAGTACTTC. Its protein product is CSAIGLAGEAQYF.